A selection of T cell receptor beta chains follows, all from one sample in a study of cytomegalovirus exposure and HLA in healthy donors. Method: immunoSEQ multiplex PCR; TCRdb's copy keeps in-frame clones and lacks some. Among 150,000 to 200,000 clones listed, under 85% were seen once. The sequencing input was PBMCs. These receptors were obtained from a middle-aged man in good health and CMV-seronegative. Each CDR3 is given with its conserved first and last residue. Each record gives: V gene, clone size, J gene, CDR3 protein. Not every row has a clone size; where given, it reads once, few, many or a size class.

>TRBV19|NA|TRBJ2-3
CASSMDFLRGDTQYF
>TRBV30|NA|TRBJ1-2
CACRHNSFSNYGYTF
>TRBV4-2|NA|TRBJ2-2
CASSPREVNTGELFF
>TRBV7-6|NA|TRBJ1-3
CASSLGQANSGNTIYF
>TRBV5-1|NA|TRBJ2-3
CASRDPPLAGWRTDTQYF
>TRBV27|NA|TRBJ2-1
CASSRLSYNEQFF
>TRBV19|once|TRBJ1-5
CATENHGGRQGNQPQHF
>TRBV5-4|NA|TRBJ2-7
CASSHPGLGREQYF
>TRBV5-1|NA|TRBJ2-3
CAISLGGGTDTQYF
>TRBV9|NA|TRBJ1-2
CASSGVGGGLWGYGYTF
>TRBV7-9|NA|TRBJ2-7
CSSSLLGTGSRDEQYF
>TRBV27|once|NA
CASSFDRGYEQYF
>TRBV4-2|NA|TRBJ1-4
CASRPGVYDEKLFF
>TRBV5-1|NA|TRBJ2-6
CASSLRLSSGANVLTF
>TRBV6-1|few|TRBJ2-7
CAAARDYYEQYF
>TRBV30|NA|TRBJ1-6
CAWSRDRERANSPLHF
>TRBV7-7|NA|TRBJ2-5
CASSRQGGRETQYF